This T cell receptor (beta chain) is drawn from a study of T-cell memory formation after mild COVID-19. About this clonotype itself: Its target is unknown.

The CDR3 is 13 residues long. CDR1 and CDR2 from the germline V gene are SNHLY and FYNNEI. Deletions cut 8 bases from V and 4 bases from J, with 14 bases between. Findings of the study overall: Memory cells collected pre-infection included some clones that later responded, suggesting cross-reactive memory joined. Chiefly within CM and EM were the contracting CD4+ clones; CD8+ ones were within EMRA.

Using constant-segment primers, 5'RACE produced TCR alpha and TCR beta cDNA libraries carrying sample barcodes and UMIs. A single record per CDR3 protein comes from TCRdb applying MiXCR to the 5' RACE reads. Among hundreds of thousands of distinct CDR3 sequences, 25% to 30% were seen once, and the ten largest hold approximately 15%. The TCR originated in an adult woman who had mild COVID-19 (a few samples of this study predate the infection). Cell type and time point are not known. Sequencing was carried out using PBMCs or a T cell subset sorted from them (not recorded which). The V gene is TRBV2, the J gene TRBJ1-1, with D possibly being TRBD1 (6 bases). CDR3 nucleotides: TGTGCCAGCCGCAGGGGCGTCAGCACTGAAGCTTTCTTT. Translation: CASRRGVSTEAFF.